This TCR beta chain was observed in a study of control samples from healthy donors and cancer patients. CDR3 length equals 19 residues. Germline V gene sequence: CDR1 SEHNR, CDR2 FQNEAQ (reference sequence). V was shortened by 7 bases and J by 0 bases, with 25 bases between the two germline ends. The protocol was immunoSEQ multiplex PCR, while the TCRdb copy is restricted to in-frame clones and leaves out a portion. The data show about 180,000 clones, 85% to 95% seen once. Many counts were recorded for this clone. This receptor was obtained from a man aged 25 to 40 in good health. The rearrangement uses TRBV7-9 and TRBJ2-1; D may match TRBD1 or TRBD2 (6 bases each). The sequencing input was blood. For the CDR3, the DNA is TGTGCCAGCACCCTAGAGGGGGGCGGGCGGTCTAGCTCCTACAATGAGCAGTTCTTC. Residues: CASTLEGGGRSSSYNEQFF.